This T cell receptor (beta chain) was identified during a study of Ad26.COV2.S vaccination and SARS-CoV-2 variants. Germline CDR1 and CDR2: SNHLY and FYNNEI. The CDR3 covers 11 residues. Between the trimmed V and J ends, which lost 1 base and 5 bases, there was a span of 2 bases. Treatment reported: roughly 19 received Ad26.COV2.S at low or high dose, single or two shots; roughly five received placebo; per-sample allocation not given. Repertoires come from day 63 after the first vaccine or placebo injection. The vaccine delivered Wuhan-strain SARS-CoV-2 spike through an Ad26 vector. This clone was found a few times. This sample also contains other DNA sequences that code for the same CDR3. Measured with immunoSEQ multiplex PCR; TCRdb has only the in-frame clones, and not every one. There are about 390,000 clones in the sample; approximately 91% occur only once, and about 3.6% lies in the top ten.

Sample: peripheral blood, taken in a trial of Ad26.COV2.S vaccine versus placebo. This TCR was sampled from a person aged 18-65 years who received the Ad26.COV2.S COVID-19 vaccine or a placebo. V is TRBV2 and J is TRBJ1-2; D gene uncertain. The chain's CDR3 is CASSEGYGYTF. CDR3 coding DNA: TGTGCCAGCAGTGAAGGATATGGCTACACCTTC.